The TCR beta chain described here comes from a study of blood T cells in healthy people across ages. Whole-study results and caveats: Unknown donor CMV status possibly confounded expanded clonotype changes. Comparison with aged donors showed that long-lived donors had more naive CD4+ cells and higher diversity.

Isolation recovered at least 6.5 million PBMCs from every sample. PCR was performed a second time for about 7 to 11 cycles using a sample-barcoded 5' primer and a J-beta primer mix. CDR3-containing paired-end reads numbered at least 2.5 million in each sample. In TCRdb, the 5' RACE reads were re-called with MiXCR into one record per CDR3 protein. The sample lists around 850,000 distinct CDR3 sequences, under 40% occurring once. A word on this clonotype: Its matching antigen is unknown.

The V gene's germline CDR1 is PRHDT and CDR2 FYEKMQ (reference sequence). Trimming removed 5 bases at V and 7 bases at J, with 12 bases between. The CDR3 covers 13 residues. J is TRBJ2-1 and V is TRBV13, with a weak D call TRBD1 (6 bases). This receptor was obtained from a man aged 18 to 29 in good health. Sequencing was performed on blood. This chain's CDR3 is CASSIDRRNEQFF. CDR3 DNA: TGTGCCAGCAGCATCGACAGGCGGAATGAGCAGTTCTTC. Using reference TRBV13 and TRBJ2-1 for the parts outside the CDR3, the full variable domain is AAGVIQSPRHLIKEKRETATLKCYPIPRHDTVYWYQQGPGQDPQFLISFYEKMQSDKGSIPDRFSAQQFSDYHSELNMSSLELGDSALYFCASSIDRRNEQFFGPGTRLTVL.